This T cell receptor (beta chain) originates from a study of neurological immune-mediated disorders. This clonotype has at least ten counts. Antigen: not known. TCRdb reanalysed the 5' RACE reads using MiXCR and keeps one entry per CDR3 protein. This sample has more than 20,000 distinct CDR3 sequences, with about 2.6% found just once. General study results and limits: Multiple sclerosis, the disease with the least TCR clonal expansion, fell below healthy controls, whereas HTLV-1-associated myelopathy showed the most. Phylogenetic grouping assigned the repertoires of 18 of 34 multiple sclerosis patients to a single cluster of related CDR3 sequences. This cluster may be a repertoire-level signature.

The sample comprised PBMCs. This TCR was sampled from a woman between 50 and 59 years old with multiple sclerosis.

The CDR3 DNA reads as TGTGCCAGCAGTTTACCAATAGCGGGGGACAATGAGCAGTTCTTC. Its translation is CASSLPIAGDNEQFF. V is TRBV12-3 or TRBV12-4 and J is TRBJ2-1, with 9 bases that match TRBD2. The CDR3 consists of 15 residues. The trim removed 2 bases at V and 5 bases at J, leaving 4 bases unmatched.